This TCR beta chain comes out of a study of T cell repertoires in cytomegalovirus infection (dated 2019 in TCRdb). Study-wide context: The HLA type of each donor mattered for the analysis, because public TCR beta signatures pointed to carriage of CMV infection along with the matching HLA type. General conclusions and limits of the study: In both this cohort and an independent approximately 370-donor cohort, the cumulative frequency of public TCR beta family members distinguished carriers of CMV infection plus the relevant HLA type. In the ex vivo response, HLA-C-restricted CMV-specific TCR beta clonotypes were dominant, and in two of eight donors the single most frequent clonotype came from this HLA-C-restricted group.

CDR3 length: 14 amino acids, cysteine to phenylalanine. Kept here is only the CDR3 DNA, which spans 42 bases and is read in frame from base 1. V is reduced by 5 bases and J by 7 bases, leaving a spacing of 17 bases between them. The germline V gene gives CDR1 as SGHAT and CDR2 as FQNNGV. Sequencer: Illumina HiSeq 1500. The raw public reads went through TCRdb reprocessing: fastp at Q25, MiXCR clone calling, in-frame beta chains kept. Rows with a matching CDR3 protein are joined into one entry that keeps the most common DNA and genes. The table for this sample lists hundreds of thousands of distinct CDR3 sequences; 20% to 25% of them were counted only once. The leading ten clones occupy 15% to 20% of the sample. Only a few counts were recorded for this clonotype. Its antigen remains unidentified. No much larger clone exists at a distance of one base, and base qualities are not known.

This clonotype was sampled from a human donor in good health (CMV status not recorded). Some clones in this sample may be carry-over from other donors' samples. The chain was built from TRBV11-2 and TRBJ1-2, with TRBD1 perhaps the D gene, on 6 matching bases. The sequenced sample consisted of CD8+ T cells from PBMCs. The nucleotides are TGTGCCAGCAGCCCCGGACAGACTATTCGTGGCTACACCTTC. It is translated as CASSPGQTIRGYTF.